A selection of T cell receptor beta chains follows, all from one sample in a study of PD-1 blockade in classical Hodgkin lymphoma. Some clones are missing from TCRdb's copy, which holds only in-frame ones; the method was immunoSEQ multiplex PCR. This table holds about 36,000 clones, roughly 89% found once. The sequencing input was CD4+ T cells from blood. The receptor set was obtained from a human donor with classical Hodgkin lymphoma. The CDR3 runs from the conserved cysteine through the conserved F or W. The D gene is left open where the match is weak. Clone size is stated in some rows and not others, as once, few, many or a class when expanded.

TRBD2 TRBJ2-1 . TRBV27 CASSLGGSFIDEQFF TGTGCCAGCAGTTTAGGCGGGAGCTTTATAGATGAGCAGTTCTTC
. TRBJ2-7 once TRBV19 CASSIVSGTYEQYF TGTGCCAGTAGTATAGTATCCGGCACCTACGAGCAGTACTTC
TRBD1 TRBJ2-7 . TRBV6-6 CASKNRGPYEQYF TGTGCCAGTAAGAACAGGGGCCCCTACGAGCAGTACTTC
TRBD1 TRBJ2-7 . TRBV10-2 CASRRGPGQPYEQYF TGCGCCAGCAGGAGGGGACCGGGACAGCCCTACGAGCAGTACTTC
TRBD1 TRBJ1-1 few TRBV9 CASSPPPGQDAEAFF TGTGCCAGCAGCCCACCCCCGGGACAGGACGCTGAAGCTTTCTTT
. TRBJ2-3 . TRBV9 CASSVAEGGTDTQYF TGTGCCAGCAGCGTAGCCGAGGGGGGCACAGATACGCAGTATTTT
. TRBJ2-7 . TRBV11-2 CASSTLGGGYEQYF TGTGCCAGCAGCACCTTAGGAGGGGGCTACGAGCAGTACTTC
. TRBJ1-5 . TRBV19 CASSIGGIWNQPQHF TGTGCCAGTAGTATAGGAGGGATTTGGAATCAGCCCCAGCATTTT
TRBD1 TRBJ1-1 . TRBV11-3 CASSSRDSEAFF TGTGCCAGCAGCTCCCGGGACAGTGAAGCTTTCTTT
. TRBJ1-1 . TRBV7-2 CASSFSSYEAFF TGTGCCAGCAGCTTTAGCAGCTACGAAGCTTTCTTT
. TRBJ2-3 . TRBV29-1 CSVGWERTLTDTQYF TGCAGCGTAGGGTGGGAACGTACCCTCACAGATACGCAGTATTTT
. TRBJ1-5 . TRBV29-1 CSVRGQSPNQPQHF TGCAGCGTTCGCGGACAGAGCCCCAATCAGCCCCAGCATTTT
TRBD1 TRBJ1-2 . TRBV19 CASSPTGWLYGYTF TGTGCCAGTAGTCCGACAGGGTGGTTATATGGCTACACCTTC
TRBD2 TRBJ2-7 . TRBV4-1 CASSFQLAGAYEQYF TGCGCCAGCAGCTTCCAGCTAGCGGGGGCCTACGAGCAGTACTTC
. TRBJ2-3 . TRBV18 CASSPTRHTDTQYF TGTGCCAGCTCACCTACCCGGCACACAGATACGCAGTATTTT
. TRBJ1-5 . TRBV25-1 CASSSSGGQPQHF TGTGCCAGCAGCTCTTCGGGGGGCCAGCCCCAGCATTTT
. TRBJ2-1 . TRBV12-2 CASQYNEQFF TGTGCAAGTCAATACAATGAGCAGTTCTTC